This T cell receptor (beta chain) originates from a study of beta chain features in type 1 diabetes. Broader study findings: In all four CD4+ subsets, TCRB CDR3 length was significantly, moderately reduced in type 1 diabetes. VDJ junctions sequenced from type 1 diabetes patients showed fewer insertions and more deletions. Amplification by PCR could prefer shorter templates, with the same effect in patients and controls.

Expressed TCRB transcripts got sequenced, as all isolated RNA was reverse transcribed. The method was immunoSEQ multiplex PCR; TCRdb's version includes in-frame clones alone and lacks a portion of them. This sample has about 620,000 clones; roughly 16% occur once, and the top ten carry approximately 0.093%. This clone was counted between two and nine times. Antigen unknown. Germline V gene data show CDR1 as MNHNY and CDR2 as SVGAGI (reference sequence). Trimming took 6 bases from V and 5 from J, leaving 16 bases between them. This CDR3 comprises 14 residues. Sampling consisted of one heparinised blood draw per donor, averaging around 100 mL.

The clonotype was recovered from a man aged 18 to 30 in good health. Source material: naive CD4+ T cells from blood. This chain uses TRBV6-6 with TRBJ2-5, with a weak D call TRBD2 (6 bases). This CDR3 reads CASRPARGTETQYF. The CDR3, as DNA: TGTGCCAGCAGGCCTGCCCGCGGGACGGAGACCCAGTACTTC.